This T cell receptor beta chain comes out of a study of blood T cell repertoires in COVID-19. This clone was detected only a few times. How the authors handled the data: Reference gene primer amplification in the assay estimated nucleated cell counts. TCRdb's table, derived via immunoSEQ multiplex PCR, lists solely in-frame clones and lacks some. Clone size and the V and J calls come from that table; the DNA yielded D and trimming. Here the sample spans 100,000 to 150,000 clones, roughly 88% being singletons. The length of the CDR3 is 16 residues. V dropped 4 bases and J dropped 0 bases, with 13 bases sitting between them. The germline gives CDR1 LNHDA, CDR2 SQIVND (reference sequence).

J is TRBJ1-3 and V is TRBV19, with TRBD1 as a possible D gene (6 bases). Sequenced sample: peripheral blood. This clonotype originated in a man aged 50-60 years with acute or convalescent COVID-19. The CDR3 coding sequence is TGTGCCAGTAGTAAGGGACACGCGAACTCTGGAAACACCATATATTTT. Its protein is CASSKGHANSGNTIYF. Drawing the rest from reference TRBV19 and TRBJ1-3, the complete variable domain is DGGITQSPKYLFRKEGQNVTLSCEQNLNHDAMYWYRQDPGQGLRLIYYSQIVNDFQKGDIAEGYSVSREKKESFPLTVTSAQKNPTAFYLCASSKGHANSGNTIYFGEGSWLTVV.